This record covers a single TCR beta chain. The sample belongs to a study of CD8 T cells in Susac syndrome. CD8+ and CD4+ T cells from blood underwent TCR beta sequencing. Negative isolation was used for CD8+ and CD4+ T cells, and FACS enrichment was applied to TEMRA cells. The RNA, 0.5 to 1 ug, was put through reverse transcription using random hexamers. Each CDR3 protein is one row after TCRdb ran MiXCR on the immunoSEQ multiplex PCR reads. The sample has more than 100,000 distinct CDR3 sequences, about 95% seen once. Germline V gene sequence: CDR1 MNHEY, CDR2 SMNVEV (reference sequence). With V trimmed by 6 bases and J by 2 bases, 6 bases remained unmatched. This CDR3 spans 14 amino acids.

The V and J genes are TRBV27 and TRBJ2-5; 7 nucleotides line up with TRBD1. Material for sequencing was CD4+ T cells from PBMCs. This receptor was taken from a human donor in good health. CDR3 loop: CASSPDRTQETQYF. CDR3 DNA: TGTGCCAGCAGCCCGGACAGGACTCAAGAGACCCAGTACTTC.